The next 32 T cell receptor beta chains were all read from a single sample in a study of Ad26.COV2.S vaccination and SARS-CoV-2 variants. Produced via immunoSEQ multiplex PCR; TCRdb's table is partial and in-frame only. In the table there are approximately 480,000 clones, roughly 85% of which are singletons. Indicated treatment: over 15 received Ad26.COV2.S at low or high dose, single or two shots; 5 received placebo; per-sample allocation not given. Specimens were obtained on day 63 following the first vaccine or placebo injection. The sequences come from peripheral blood, collected in a trial of Ad26.COV2.S vaccine versus placebo. These receptors all come from a person aged 18 to 65 who received the Ad26.COV2.S COVID-19 vaccine or a placebo.

J is TRBJ2-7 and V is TRBV6-5; 7 bases fit TRBD1. Germline V gene data show CDR1 as MNHEY and CDR2 as SVGAGI. Germline trimming cut 5 bases from V and 1 base from J; bases unmatched to any gene: 5. This CDR3 region has 14 residues. The CDR3 sequence is CASSHQGQSYEQYF. The CDR3 coding sequence is TGTGCCAGCAGTCACCAGGGACAGTCCTACGAGCAGTACTTC.

This chain links TRBV7-6 with TRBJ2-5; D gene ambiguous. The CDR3 is made up of 12 amino acids. Per germline, CDR1 SGHVS and CDR2 FNYEAQ. V was cut by 5 bases and J by 8 bases, with 12 bases left in between. CDR3 in DNA: TGTGCCAGCAGCGACGCAGATCCAACCCAGTACTTC. It translates to CASSDADPTQYF.

The chain is built from TRBV25-1 and TRBJ2-6; weak D call: TRBD2 (5 bases). The CDR3 runs to 13 residues. Looked up from germline, CDR1 is MGHDK and CDR2 is SYGVNS. V lost 10 bases to trimming and J lost 2 bases, with 9 bases between them. In DNA form, the CDR3 reads TGTGCCACGTCGGGGACTGGGGCCAACGTCCTGACTTTC. Translated, it gives CATSGTGANVLTF.

The chain joins TRBV16 to TRBJ2-7; 8 bases align to TRBD1. The length of the CDR3 is 14 residues. Germline CDR1 KGHSY, CDR2 FQNENV. After removal of 2 bases from V and 3 bases from J, the junction contained 3 bases not matched to a gene. This CDR3 is CASSQGTGVYEQYF. The CDR3, as DNA: TGTGCCAGCAGCCAAGGGACAGGAGTCTACGAGCAGTACTTC.

This clone was observed once. The genes are TRBV2 and TRBJ2-5, with TRBD2 matching 9 bases. The CDR3 runs 13 residues. Trimming took 8 bases from V and 4 from J; bases not matched to a gene: 5. Germline lookup yields CDR1 SNHLY and CDR2 FYNNEI. As DNA, the CDR3 is TGTGCCAGCGTGACTAGCGGAATAGAGACCCAGTACTTC. Its protein product is CASVTSGIETQYF.

The chain links TRBV18 to TRBJ1-1; 9 nucleotides agree with TRBD1. Trimming removed 1 base from V and 4 bases from J; junction bases left unmatched: 7. The germline V gene encodes CDR1 KGHSH and CDR2 LQKENI. The length of the CDR3 is 16 residues. The CDR3 loop is CASSPRDRAAGTEAFF. The DNA of the CDR3 is TGTGCCAGCTCACCACGGGACAGGGCGGCAGGCACTGAAGCTTTCTTT.

The V gene is TRBV7-2, the J gene TRBJ1-3; possibly TRBD1 for D (5 bases). The CDR3 covers 15 residues. Germline values: CDR1 SGHTA, CDR2 FQGNSA. The germline V and J ends were trimmed by 8 bases and 1 base, with 15 bases remaining between them. The CDR3 loop reads CASGLDGTSGNTIYF. The DNA for the CDR3 is TGTGCCAGCGGACTAGATGGGACGTCTGGAAACACCATATATTTT.

The genes are TRBV10-3 and TRBJ1-5; D gene ambiguous. The V gene lost 2 bases and the J gene lost 8 bases, with 7 bases spanning the gap. The CDR3 is 12 amino acids. Germline V gene sequence: CDR1 ENHRY, CDR2 SYGVKD. CDR3 DNA: TGTGCCATCAGTGAGACTCTGAAGCCCCAGCATTTT. It is translated as CAISETLKPQHF.

The chain has TRBV6-2 or TRBV6-3 and TRBJ2-7; 7 bases are a match to TRBD1. This CDR3 contains 14 residues. Germline loops: CDR1 MNHEY, CDR2 SVGEGT. Trimming took 2 bases from V and 2 from J; bases not matched to a gene: 3. This CDR3 reads CASSYPGTAYEQYF. CDR3 DNA sequence: TGTGCCAGCAGTTACCCTGGGACAGCCTACGAGCAGTACTTC.

V and J are TRBV10-3 and TRBJ1-3; D gene uncertain. The CDR3 covers 11 residues. CDR1 and CDR2 (germline): ENHRY, SYGVKD. Trimming took off 11 bases at V and 5 bases at J, with 10 bases between the two ends. The chain's CDR3 is CASEGRNTIYF. The CDR3 region has the DNA TGTGCCTCAGAAGGGCGAAACACCATATATTTT.

The chain uses TRBV7-2 and TRBJ2-1; TRBD2 matches 8 bases. CDR1 SGHTA and CDR2 FQGNSA come from the germline V gene. The trim removed 3 bases at V and 4 bases at J, leaving 5 bases unmatched. This CDR3 contains 15 residues. The CDR3 bases are TGTGCCAGCAGCTTTATAGCGGGGTCGTACAATGAGCAGTTCTTC. It is translated as CASSFIAGSYNEQFF.

This clone was observed once. The gene calls are TRBV29-1 and TRBJ1-1; no clear D gene. The germline V gene has CDR1 SQVTM and CDR2 ANQGSEA. Trimming stripped 7 bases from V and 1 base from J, with 10 bases between. CDR3 length: 12 residues. The CDR3 sequence is CSGRTGNTEAFF. The CDR3 bases are TGCAGCGGGAGGACGGGGAACACTGAAGCTTTCTTT.

This clone was recorded once. The chain uses TRBV6-6 and TRBJ1-6; perhaps TRBD1 as D (5 bases). The CDR3 spans 13 residues. Trimming shortened V by 7 bases and J by 7 bases, and 11 bases separated the two germline ends. Germline V CDR1 and CDR2: MNHNY, SVGAGI (reference sequence). In DNA, the CDR3 is TGTGCCAGCAACCAGGGCCACAATTCACCCCTCCACTTT. Translation: CASNQGHNSPLHF.

The chain recombines TRBV7-2 with TRBJ1-2, with D possibly being TRBD1 (5 bases). V dropped 5 bases and J dropped 4 bases, with 17 bases sitting between them. Germline V gene data show CDR1 as SGHTA and CDR2 as FQGNSA. The length of the CDR3 is 15 residues. CDR3 sequence (DNA): TGTGCCAGCAGCCCCTCGGCGGGGGGGTCCTATGGCTACACCTTC. This encodes CASSPSAGGSYGYTF.

The chain combines TRBV7-4 with TRBJ2-3; D might be TRBD2 (6 bases). CDR1 SGHVT and CDR2 SQSDAQ come from the germline V gene. Deletions cut 2 bases from V and 0 bases from J, with 9 bases between. There are 15 residues in the CDR3. This CDR3 reads CASSLFGLSTDTQYF. DNA for the CDR3: TGTGCCAGCAGCTTATTCGGACTAAGCACAGATACGCAGTATTTT.

J is TRBJ2-2 and V is TRBV5-6; the match to TRBD2 covers 8 bases. The V gene's germline CDR1 is SGHDT and CDR2 YYEEEE. V gave up 0 bases and J gave up 7 bases; unmatched junction bases: 8. The CDR3 length is 16 residues. The CDR3: CASSLDTGTRVGELFF. In DNA, the CDR3 is TGTGCCAGCAGCTTGGATACCGGGACTAGAGTCGGGGAGCTGTTTTTT.

The rearrangement joins TRBV11-3 to TRBJ1-1, with a possible D match to TRBD1 (5 bases). The CDR3 spans 12 residues. V was cut by 2 bases and J by 6 bases, with 7 bases left in between. The germline gives CDR1 SGHNT, CDR2 YENEEA. The CDR3 DNA reads TGTGCCAGCAGCTTAAGGGGTTCTGAAGCTTTCTTT. Translated, it gives CASSLRGSEAFF.

This sequence joins TRBV15 and TRBJ1-3; D is possibly TRBD1 (5 bases). With 5 bases removed from V and 1 base from J, the gap between germline ends came to 12 bases. Per the germline V gene, CDR1 is LNHNV and CDR2 is YYDKDF (reference sequence). This CDR3 region has 15 residues. CDR3 residues: CATSGARTSGNTIYF. CDR3 sequence (DNA): TGTGCCACCAGCGGGGCCAGGACATCTGGAAACACCATATATTTT. The entire variable domain, with the rest obtained from reference TRBV15 and TRBJ1-3, is as follows: DAMVIQNPRYQVTQFGKPVTLSCSQTLNHNVMYWYQQKSSQAPKLLFHYYDKDFNNEADTPDNFQSRRPNTSFCFLDIRSPGLGDTAMYLCATSGARTSGNTIYFGEGSWLTVV.

The chain is built from TRBV29-1 and TRBJ2-2; possible D gene TRBD2, 6 bases. CDR3 length equals 13 residues. Germline V gene lookup returns CDR1 SQVTM and CDR2 ANQGSEA. V dropped 6 bases and J dropped 6 bases, with 14 bases sitting between them. CDR3 DNA sequence: TGCAGCGTCCGACTAGGAGGGGCCGGGGAGCTGTTTTTT. Translation gives CSVRLGGAGELFF.

The CDR3 DNA is TGTGCCAGCTACCGGGACGGTTACAATGAGCAGTTCTTC. Its protein is CASYRDGYNEQFF. This chain connects TRBV28 to TRBJ2-1; either TRBD1 or TRBD2 may fit D (5 bases each). Between the trimmed V and J ends, which lost 8 bases and 4 bases, there was a span of 12 bases. The germline gives CDR1 MDHEN, CDR2 SYDVKM. The CDR3 has 13 amino acids.

The table lists this clone with a few counts. The genes are TRBV29-1 and TRBJ2-5; D remains unclear. V lost 8 bases, J lost 7 bases, and 11 bases lay in between. The germline CDR1 and CDR2 sequences are SQVTM and ANQGSEA. This CDR3 is 10 amino acids long. DNA for the CDR3: TGCAGCACCTGGGATGGGACCCAGTACTTC. Its translation: CSTWDGTQYF.

The chain uses TRBV4-3 and TRBJ1-4; possibly TRBD1 for D (5 bases). Germline V CDR1 and CDR2: LGHNA, YSLEER. CDR3 length: 15 amino acids. Trimming stripped 2 bases from V and 8 bases from J, with 15 bases between. As DNA, the CDR3 is TGCGCCAGCAGCCAAATGGGGCGGGAGGGGGAAAAACTGTTTTTT. Translated: CASSQMGREGEKLFF.

The chain uses TRBV29-1 and TRBJ2-2, with 14 bases matching TRBD2. From germline, CDR1 is SQVTM and CDR2 ANQGSEA. With 7 bases clipped from V and 6 bases from J, the junction kept 4 bases outside the gene matches. This CDR3 has 14 residues. The CDR3 spells CSAGTSGSPGELFF. The CDR3 region has the DNA TGCAGCGCGGGGACTAGCGGGAGTCCCGGGGAGCTGTTTTTT.

Worth noting for this clone: A much larger clone lies a single base off, so this may be a read error. The V gene is TRBV28, the J gene TRBJ2-1, with D possibly matching TRBD2 (6 bases). Trimming removed 4 bases from V and 0 bases from J, with 7 bases in between. The CDR3 consists of 14 residues. The germline V gene encodes CDR1 MDHEN and CDR2 SYDVKM. CDR3 coding DNA: TGTGCCAGCAGTTACGGGAGCTCCTACAATGAGCAGTTCTTC. This sequence encodes CASSYGSSYNEQFF.

The chain combines TRBV5-5 with TRBJ1-5; no definite D call. CDR3 size: 15 residues. Germline V gene lookup returns CDR1 SGHKS and CDR2 YYEKEE (reference sequence). The V and J ends lost 2 bases and 6 bases respectively, with 15 bases between them. The CDR3 loop reads CASSFAGVSGQPQHF. The CDR3 region has the DNA TGTGCCAGCAGCTTCGCTGGGGTTTCGGGTCAGCCCCAGCATTTT.

This clone has a single count. The chain joins TRBV5-4 to TRBJ2-2; 10 positions agree with TRBD2. V was clipped by 6 bases and J by 5 bases; unmatched bases: 10. This CDR3 is 16 amino acids long. In germline, CDR1 is SGHNT, CDR2 YYREEE (reference sequence). This CDR3 is CASNYLAGVRTGELFF. The CDR3 DNA sequence: TGTGCCAGCAACTACCTAGCGGGAGTTCGTACCGGGGAGCTGTTTTTT.

Concerning this clone itself: The same CDR3 arises from other DNA sequences in this sample as well. The chain joins TRBV28 to TRBJ2-7; the D is unclear. V dropped 1 base and J dropped 5 bases, with 0 bases sitting between them. Germline CDR1 reads MDHEN; CDR2 reads SYDVKM. The CDR3 consists of 10 residues. In DNA form, the CDR3 reads TGTGCCAGCAGTTTATACGAGCAGTACTTC. Translating it yields CASSLYEQYF.

The chain has TRBV7-2 and TRBJ2-1, with a possible D match to TRBD2 (6 bases). The germline CDR1 and CDR2 sequences are SGHTA and FQGNSA. Trimming took 1 base from V and 9 from J, leaving 13 bases between them. The CDR3 is 14 amino acids. The CDR3 sequence is CASSLGTTWGEQFF. In DNA form, the CDR3 reads TGTGCCAGCAGCTTAGGGACTACCTGGGGTGAGCAGTTCTTC.

This chain joins TRBV28 and TRBJ1-3, with a weak D call TRBD1 (6 bases). The CDR3 is 15 residues long. CDR1 and CDR2 from the germline V gene are MDHEN and SYDVKM. V lost 6 bases and J lost 2, with 14 bases in between. CDR3 coding DNA: TGTGCCAGCAGCCCATGGGGGCCTACTGGAAACACCATATATTTT. As protein: CASSPWGPTGNTIYF.

The CDR3 here is CASSLVGGPLRGNEQFF. For the CDR3, the DNA is TGTGCCAGCAGTTTGGTGGGGGGGCCTCTGCGCGGCAATGAGCAGTTCTTC. V and J are TRBV28 and TRBJ2-1, with D possibly matching TRBD2 (7 bases). Germline CDR1 reads MDHEN; CDR2 reads SYDVKM. V shed 3 bases and J shed 6 bases, with 21 bases lying between them. The CDR3 is 17 amino acids.

This chain joins TRBV2 and TRBJ1-1; D gene uncertain. Germline V gene data show CDR1 as SNHLY and CDR2 as FYNNEI. With 5 bases removed from V and 0 bases from J, the gap between germline ends came to 7 bases. CDR3 length: 13 amino acids. The CDR3 spells CASSSALNTEAFF. The CDR3 coding sequence is TGTGCCAGCAGTTCTGCCTTGAACACTGAAGCTTTCTTT.

The gene calls are TRBV6-2 or TRBV6-3 and TRBJ1-1, with a possible D match to TRBD1 (5 bases). V shed 5 bases and J shed 3 bases, with 10 bases lying between them. The CDR3 is 13 amino acids. Germline V gene sequence: CDR1 MNHEY, CDR2 SVGEGT. The CDR3 region is CASSLGRDTEAFF. In DNA, the CDR3 is TGTGCCAGCAGTCTCGGCAGGGACACTGAAGCTTTCTTT.